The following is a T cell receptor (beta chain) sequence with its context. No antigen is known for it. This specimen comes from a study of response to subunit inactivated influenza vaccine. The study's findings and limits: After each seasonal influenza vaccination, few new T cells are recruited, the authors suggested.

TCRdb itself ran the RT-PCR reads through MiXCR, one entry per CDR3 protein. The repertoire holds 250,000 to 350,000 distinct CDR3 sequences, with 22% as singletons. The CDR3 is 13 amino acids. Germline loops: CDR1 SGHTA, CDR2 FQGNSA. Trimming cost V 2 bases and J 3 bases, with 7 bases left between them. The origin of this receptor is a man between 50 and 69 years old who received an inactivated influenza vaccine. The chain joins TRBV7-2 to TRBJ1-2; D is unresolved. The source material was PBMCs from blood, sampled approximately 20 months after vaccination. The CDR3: CASSLNTDYGYTF. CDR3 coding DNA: TGTGCCAGCAGCTTAAATACAGACTATGGCTACACCTTC.